This entry describes one T cell receptor (beta chain). Repertoires were generated with immunoSEQ multiplex PCR, while TCRdb's copy carries only in-frame clones and drops some. The sample lists under 60,000 clones; about 87% were seen once. Between the trimmed V and J ends, which lost 8 bases and 8 bases, there was a span of 9 bases. Per the germline V gene, CDR1 is LNHDA and CDR2 is SQIVND (reference sequence). The CDR3 length is 11 residues. The sample belongs to a study of OX40 agonist ivuxolimab in advanced cancers. Study details: At doses from 0.01 to 10 mg/kg, patients were given intravenous ivuxolimab every 2 weeks.

The sequencing used CD4+ or CD8+ T cells sorted from blood, collected in a trial of the OX40 agonist ivuxolimab. This chain uses TRBV19 with TRBJ2-2; no reliable D call. The origin of this receptor is an adult with an advanced solid tumor such as melanoma, head and neck, liver or kidney cancer. The CDR3 here is CASRRSGELFF. In nucleotides, the CDR3 is TGTGCCAGTCGCAGGAGTGGGGAGCTGTTTTTT.